These 20 T cell receptor beta chains were all obtained from the same sample, sequenced in a study of cytomegalovirus exposure and HLA in healthy donors. PCR amplification relied on 60 Vbeta primers (plus 13 Jbeta primers). Assay used: immunoSEQ multiplex PCR; TCRdb lists only in-frame clones, some missing. The sample contains roughly 100,000 clones, approximately 77% of which appear only once. The sample was PBMCs. The receptor source for this set is a female donor in good health and CMV-seronegative.

The chain carries TRBV5-1 and TRBJ2-7; 8 bases fit TRBD1. V trimming: 1 base; J trimming: 2 bases; junction bases outside the gene matches: 5. The CDR3 spans 15 residues. The V gene's germline CDR1 is SGHRS and CDR2 YFSETQ. CDR3 coding DNA: TGCGCCAGCAGCTTGCGACAGGGGAGCCCCTACGAGCAGTACTTC. It specifies CASSLRQGSPYEQYF. Filled out from reference TRBV5-1 and TRBJ2-7, the complete variable domain reads KAGVTQTPRYLIKTRGQQVTLSCSPISGHRSVSWYQQTPGQGLQFLFEYFSETQRNKGNFPGRFSGRQFSNSRSEMNVSTLELGDSALYLCASSLRQGSPYEQYFGPGTRLTVT.

This clone has a single count. V is TRBV5-1 and J is TRBJ2-5; 9 nucleotides agree with TRBD2. CDR3 length equals 13 residues. Germline V gene sequence: CDR1 SGHRS, CDR2 YFSETQ. Unmatched junction bases numbered 3, after V lost 7 bases and J lost 2 bases. Written as DNA, the CDR3 is TGCGCCAGCGGAAGCGGGGGGCAAGAGACCCAGTACTTC. Amino acids: CASGSGGQETQYF.

V and J are TRBV30 and TRBJ1-2, with D perhaps TRBD1 (5 bases). The germline V gene has CDR1 GTSNPN and CDR2 SVGIG (reference sequence). The CDR3 covers 13 residues. Trimming left V 3 bases short and J 2 bases short, with 10 bases between. CDR3 loop: CAWRGGINYGYTF. CDR3 sequence (DNA): TGTGCCTGGAGGGGGGGTATCAACTATGGCTACACCTTC.

The J gene is TRBJ2-3, the V gene TRBV27, with 7 nucleotides matching TRBD1. The junction had 8 bases not matched to a gene; V was cut back by 5 bases and J by 3 bases. CDR1 is MNHEY and CDR2 is SMNVEV in the germline V gene (reference sequence). The CDR3 is 15 residues long. The CDR3 nucleotides are TGTGCCAGCAGTCTCGGGACAGTCGGTACAGATACGCAGTATTTT. Its protein product is CASSLGTVGTDTQYF.

The rearrangement uses TRBV7-6 and TRBJ1-2; no definite D call. The CDR3 has 11 amino acids. Germline values: CDR1 SGHVS, CDR2 FNYEAQ. Deletions cut 5 bases from V and 8 bases from J, with 9 bases between. CDR3 bases: TGTGCCAGCAGCCCACTTAAGGGCTACACCTTC. Its protein product is CASSPLKGYTF.

The rearrangement joins TRBV18 to TRBJ2-1; 8 nucleotides align to TRBD1. This CDR3 comprises 13 residues. V gave up 5 bases and J gave up 12 bases; unmatched junction bases: 9. CDR1 KGHSH and CDR2 LQKENI come from the germline V gene. The CDR3 bases are TGTGCCAGCTCAACCGACAGGGGCCGGCGGCAGTTCTTC. As protein: CASSTDRGRRQFF. The full variable domain, its missing parts supplied by reference TRBV18 and TRBJ2-1, is NAGVMQNPRHLVRRRGQEARLRCSPMKGHSHVYWYRQLPEEGLKFMVYLQKENIIDESGMPKERFSAEFPKEGPSILRIQQVVRGDSAAYFCASSTDRGRRQFFGPGTRLTVL.

This sequence joins TRBV7-9 and TRBJ2-5, with a tentative D call TRBD2 (6 bases). The germline V and J ends were trimmed by 2 bases and 1 base, with 23 bases remaining between them. This CDR3 contains 19 residues. The germline CDR1 and CDR2 sequences are SEHNR and FQNEAQ (reference sequence). CDR3 sequence: CASSLPSGASGGFQETQYF. As DNA, the CDR3 is TGTGCCAGCAGCTTACCATCAGGAGCATCCGGAGGGTTCCAAGAGACCCAGTACTTC.

This clone was detected only a few times. V usage is TRBV6-6 and J usage is TRBJ1-3; tentatively, D is TRBD1 (6 bases). Per the germline V gene, CDR1 is MNHNY and CDR2 is SVGAGI (reference sequence). The V and J ends lost 2 bases and 3 bases respectively, with 11 bases between them. CDR3 length: 15 residues. The chain's CDR3 is CASSYAQGSGNTIYF. In nucleotides, the CDR3 is TGTGCCAGCAGTTACGCACAGGGCAGTGGAAACACCATATATTTT.

This clone was observed a few times. The V and J genes are TRBV9 and TRBJ1-2, with a tentative D call TRBD1 (6 bases). V was pared by 4 bases and J by 3 bases, with 10 bases between. CDR1 SGDLS and CDR2 YYNGEE come from the germline V gene. The CDR3 is 13 amino acids. CDR3 sequence: CASSPEGDYGYTF. CDR3 coding DNA: TGTGCCAGCAGCCCAGAGGGGGACTATGGCTACACCTTC.

The chain combines TRBV7-2 with TRBJ2-7; a possible D gene is TRBD2 (6 bases). The ends were cut back, 2 bases at V and 4 bases at J, with 15 bases in the middle. The CDR3 contains 15 residues. Germline-derived CDR1 and CDR2 are SGHTA and FQGNSA. CDR3 nucleotide sequence: TGTGCCAGCAGCTTAACCCTTTTCGGGAGTTACGAGCAGTACTTC. It encodes CASSLTLFGSYEQYF.

This chain's CDR3 is CASSPPYAGANTGELFF. Written as DNA, the CDR3 is TGCGCCAGCAGCCCCCCCTATGCAGGGGCGAACACCGGGGAGCTGTTTTTT. The V call is TRBV5-1, the J call TRBJ2-2; tentative D call: TRBD1 (6 bases). CDR1 and CDR2 (germline): SGHRS, YFSETQ. This CDR3 has 17 amino acids. V was cut by 4 bases and J by 0 bases, with 16 bases left in between.

This sequence joins TRBV14 and TRBJ2-1, with 9 bases that match TRBD2. CDR3 size: 18 residues. V shed 1 base, J shed 4 bases, and the junction held 11 bases outside the gene matches. Germline assignment: CDR1 SGHDN and CDR2 FVKESK. The CDR3 loop is CASSQGILAGSQYNEQFF. In DNA form, the CDR3 reads TGTGCCAGCAGCCAAGGAATCCTAGCGGGATCCCAATACAATGAGCAGTTCTTC. Combining the CDR3 with reference TRBV14 and TRBJ2-1 gives the whole variable domain EAGVTQFPSHSVIEKGQTVTLRCDPISGHDNLYWYRRVMGKEIKFLLHFVKESKQDESGMPNNRFLAERTGGTYSTLKVQPAELEDSGVYFCASSQGILAGSQYNEQFFGPGTRLTVL.

The V gene is TRBV9, the J gene TRBJ1-4, with D possibly TRBD1 on 5 matching bases. Trimming removed 3 bases at V and 0 bases at J, with 9 bases between. Germline V gene sequence: CDR1 SGDLS, CDR2 YYNGEE. The length of the CDR3 is 15 residues. CDR3 DNA: TGTGCCAGCAGCGCGGACAAAGCAACTAATGAAAAACTGTTTTTT. Its protein is CASSADKATNEKLFF.

This clone was detected only once. The V and J genes are TRBV11-2 and TRBJ1-2, with 9 nucleotides matching TRBD1. CDR1 and CDR2 (germline): SGHAT, FQNNGV. Trimming cost V 4 bases and J 6 bases; bases outside gene matches: 3. The CDR3 runs 13 residues. In DNA form, the CDR3 reads TGTGCCAGCAGCTCCCGACAGGGGGATGGCTACACCTTC. It yields the protein CASSSRQGDGYTF.

The CDR3 sequence is CASSSRGTGTSGNTIYF. In DNA form, the CDR3 reads TGTGCCAGCAGCTCTCGAGGGACAGGGACTTCTGGAAACACCATATATTTT. The chain employs TRBV5-6 and TRBJ1-3; 9 bases align to TRBD1. The CDR3 sequence is 17 residues long. In germline, CDR1 is SGHDT, CDR2 YYEEEE. Trimming took 3 bases from V and 1 from J; bases not matched to a gene: 8.

This clone has just one count. The chain employs TRBV28 and TRBJ1-2; D gene unclear. Germline CDR1 MDHEN, CDR2 SYDVKM. The CDR3 covers 11 residues. Between the trimmed V and J ends, which lost 10 bases and 7 bases, there was a span of 13 bases. CDR3 region: CATGREGGYTF. The CDR3 nucleotides are TGTGCCACCGGAAGGGAGGGTGGCTACACCTTC.

V usage is TRBV6-1 and J usage is TRBJ2-7; 10 bases map to TRBD1. V lost 4 bases, J lost 7 bases, and 7 bases stayed unmatched. CDR3 length equals 14 residues. CDR1 and CDR2 from the germline V gene are MNHNS and SASEGT. The CDR3 region has the DNA TGTGCCAGCAGTGCCCCCGGGACAGGGGATGAGCAGTACTTC. It encodes CASSAPGTGDEQYF.

This sequence joins TRBV18 and TRBJ2-7; perhaps TRBD1 as D (6 bases). This CDR3 region has 13 residues. Germline CDR1 KGHSH, CDR2 LQKENI. Trimming stripped 5 bases from V and 3 bases from J, with 11 bases between. The CDR3 sequence is CASSSDSLYEQYF. The CDR3 DNA follows: TGTGCCAGCTCATCGGACAGTCTCTACGAGCAGTACTTC.

The chain uses TRBV7-8 and TRBJ2-7; D is uncertain. The germline gives CDR1 SGHVS, CDR2 FQNEAQ. The germline V and J ends were trimmed by 3 bases and 4 bases, with 10 bases remaining between them. The CDR3 is made up of 13 amino acids. The CDR3 DNA is TGTGCCAGCAGCTTCGGCGGTGGGTACGAGCAGTACTTC. Translated, it gives CASSFGGGYEQYF. Drawing the rest from reference TRBV7-8 and TRBJ2-7, the complete variable domain is GAGVSQSPRYKVAKRGQDVALRCDPISGHVSLFWYQQALGQGPEFLTYFQNEAQLDKSGLPSDRFFAERPEGSVSTLKIQRTQQEDSAVYLCASSFGGGYEQYFGPGTRLTVT.

The V call is TRBV5-1, the J call TRBJ2-4; 13 positions agree with TRBD2. This CDR3 spans 20 amino acids. The V gene's germline CDR1 is SGHRS and CDR2 YFSETQ. Trimming at V came to 0 bases and at J to 1 base, leaving 10 bases not matched to a gene. The CDR3 reads CASSLGGTSGIGRAKNIQYF. For the CDR3, the DNA is TGCGCCAGCAGCTTGGGCGGGACTAGCGGGATCGGGAGGGCCAAAAACATTCAGTACTTC.